This T cell receptor (beta chain) was recovered during a study of blood T cell repertoires in COVID-19. As for the study in general: The analysed material was cDNA or gDNA that came from T cells, B-cell-depleted T cells, or PBMCs.

CDR1 is SNHLY, CDR2 FYNNEI, per germline. This CDR3 has 15 residues. Trimming stripped 5 bases from V and 4 bases from J, with 15 bases between. Here immunoSEQ multiplex PCR was the method, and the copy in TCRdb shows in-frame clones only, minus some. The sample carries 150,000 to 200,000 clones, less than 85% recorded once. The source of this sequence is a woman aged 80 or older with acute or convalescent COVID-19. Sequenced input: peripheral blood. The chain couples TRBV2 to TRBJ1-5; D remains ambiguous. This chain's CDR3 is CASSLEGSDNQPQHF. The DNA for the CDR3 is TGTGCCAGCAGTCTCGAGGGATCTGATAATCAGCCCCAGCATTTT.